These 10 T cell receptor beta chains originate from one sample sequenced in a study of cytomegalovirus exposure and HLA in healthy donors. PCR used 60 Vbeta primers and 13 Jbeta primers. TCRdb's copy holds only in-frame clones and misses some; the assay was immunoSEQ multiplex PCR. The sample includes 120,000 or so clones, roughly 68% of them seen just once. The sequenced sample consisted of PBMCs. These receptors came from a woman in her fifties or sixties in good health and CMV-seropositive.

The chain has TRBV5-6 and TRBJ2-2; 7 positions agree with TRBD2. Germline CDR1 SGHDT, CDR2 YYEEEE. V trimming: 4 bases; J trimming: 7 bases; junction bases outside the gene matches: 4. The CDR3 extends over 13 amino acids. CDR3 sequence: CASSGLADGELFF. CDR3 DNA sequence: TGTGCCAGCAGCGGGCTAGCGGACGGGGAGCTGTTTTTT.

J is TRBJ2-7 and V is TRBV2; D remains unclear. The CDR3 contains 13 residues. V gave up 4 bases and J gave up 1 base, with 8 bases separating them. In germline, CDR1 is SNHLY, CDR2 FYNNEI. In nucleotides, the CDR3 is TGTGCCAGCAGTGTCCAGGCATCCTACGAGCAGTACTTC. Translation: CASSVQASYEQYF. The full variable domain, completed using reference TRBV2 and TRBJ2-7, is EPEVTQTPSHQVTQMGQEVILRCVPISNHLYFYWYRQILGQKVEFLVSFYNNEISEKSEIFDDQFSVERPDGSNFTLKIRSTKLEDSAMYFCASSVQASYEQYFGPGTRLTVT.

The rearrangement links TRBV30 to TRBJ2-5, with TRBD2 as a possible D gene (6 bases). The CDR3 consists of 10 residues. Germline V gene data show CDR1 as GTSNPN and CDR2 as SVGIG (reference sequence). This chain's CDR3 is CAGGQETQYF. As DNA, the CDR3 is TGTGCGGGGGGTCAAGAGACCCAGTACTTC.

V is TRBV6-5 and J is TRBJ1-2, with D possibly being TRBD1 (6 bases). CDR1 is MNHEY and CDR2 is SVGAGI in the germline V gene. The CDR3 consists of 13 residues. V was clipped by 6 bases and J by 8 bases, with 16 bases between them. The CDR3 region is CASSSTPQGGYTF. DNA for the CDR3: TGTGCCAGCAGCTCGACGCCACAGGGCGGCTACACCTTC.

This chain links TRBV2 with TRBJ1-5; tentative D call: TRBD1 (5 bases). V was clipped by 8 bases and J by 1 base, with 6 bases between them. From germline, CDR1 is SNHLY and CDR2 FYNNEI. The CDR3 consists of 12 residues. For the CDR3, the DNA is TGTGCCAGCGGGGGGAGCAATCAGCCCCAGCATTTT. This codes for CASGGSNQPQHF.

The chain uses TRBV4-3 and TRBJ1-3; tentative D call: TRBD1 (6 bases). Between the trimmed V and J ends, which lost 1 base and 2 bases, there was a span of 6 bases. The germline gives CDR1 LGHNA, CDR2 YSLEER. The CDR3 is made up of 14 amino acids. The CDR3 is CASSQGTAGNTIYF. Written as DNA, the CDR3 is TGCGCCAGCAGCCAAGGGACAGCTGGAAACACCATATATTTT.

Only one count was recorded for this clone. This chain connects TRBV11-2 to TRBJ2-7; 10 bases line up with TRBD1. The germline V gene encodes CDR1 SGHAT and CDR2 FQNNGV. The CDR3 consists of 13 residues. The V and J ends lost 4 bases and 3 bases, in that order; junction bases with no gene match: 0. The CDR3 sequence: CASSWDRGYEQYF. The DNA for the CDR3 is TGTGCCAGCAGCTGGGACAGGGGCTACGAGCAGTACTTC.

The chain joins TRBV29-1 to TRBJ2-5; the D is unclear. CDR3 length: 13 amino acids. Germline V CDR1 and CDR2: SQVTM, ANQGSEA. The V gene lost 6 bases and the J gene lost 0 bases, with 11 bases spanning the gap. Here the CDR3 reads CSVPSRYQETQYF. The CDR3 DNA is TGCAGCGTACCGTCCCGGTACCAAGAGACCCAGTACTTC.

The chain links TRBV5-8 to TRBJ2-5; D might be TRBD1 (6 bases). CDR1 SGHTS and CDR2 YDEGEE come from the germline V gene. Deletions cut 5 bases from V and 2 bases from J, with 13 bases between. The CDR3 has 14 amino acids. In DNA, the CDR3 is TGTGCCAGCAGTTGGGGGCAGGGTCAAGAGACCCAGTACTTC. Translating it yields CASSWGQGQETQYF.

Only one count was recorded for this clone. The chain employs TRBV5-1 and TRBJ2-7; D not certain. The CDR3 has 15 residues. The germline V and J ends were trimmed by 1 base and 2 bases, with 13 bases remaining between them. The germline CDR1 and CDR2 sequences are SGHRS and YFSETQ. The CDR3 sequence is CASSLSPGSTYEQYF. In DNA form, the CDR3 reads TGCGCCAGCAGCTTGTCCCCCGGGTCTACCTACGAGCAGTACTTC.